Presented here are 32 T cell receptor beta chains from one specimen sequenced in a study of blood T cells in healthy people across ages. Using a J-beta primer mix together with a sample-barcoded 5' primer, a second PCR was run for roughly 7 to 12 cycles. From the 5' RACE reads, TCRdb called clonotypes with MiXCR, one entry per CDR3 protein. The sample has about 940,000 distinct CDR3 sequences, roughly 43% seen once; the top ten hold around an eighth. Sequenced material: blood. All receptors derive from a young man in good health.

There are many counts of this clonotype. The genes are TRBV5-1 and TRBJ2-3; D remains unclear. The CDR3 is 15 amino acids. Germline-derived CDR1 and CDR2 are SGHRS and YFSETQ. V was clipped by 0 bases and J by 1 base, with 9 bases between them. The CDR3 here is CASSLGSFGTDTQYF. The CDR3 region has the DNA TGCGCCAGCAGCTTGGGGAGTTTCGGCACAGATACGCAGTATTTT.

The V call is TRBV20-1, the J call TRBJ2-5; 7 bases are a match to TRBD1. Near its end, the DNA agrees better with TRBJ2-7, so the J call may be wrong. The CDR3 consists of 12 residues. From germline, CDR1 is DFQATT and CDR2 SNEGSKA (reference sequence). CDR3 in amino acids: CSARKGAHEQYF. The CDR3 DNA is TGCAGTGCTAGAAAGGGGGCCCACGAGCAGTACTTC.

The chain joins TRBV6-5 to TRBJ2-6; D possibly corresponds to TRBD2 (6 bases). Germline V gene data show CDR1 as MNHEY and CDR2 as SVGAGI. The CDR3 sequence is 17 residues long. V lost 2 bases and J lost 2, with 13 bases in between. The CDR3 region is CASSYGQGGAGANVLTF. In nucleotides, the CDR3 is TGTGCCAGCAGTTACGGGCAGGGAGGCGCTGGGGCCAACGTCCTGACTTTC.

The chain joins TRBV28 to TRBJ2-7, with a possible D match to TRBD2 (6 bases). CDR3 length: 15 residues. The germline V gene has CDR1 MDHEN and CDR2 SYDVKM. V lost 6 bases and J lost 0, with 15 bases in between. The CDR3 DNA follows: TGTGCCAGCAGAAGCACGGGACTGCCCTCCTACGAGCAGTACTTC. Translation: CASRSTGLPSYEQYF.

This chain joins TRBV10-2 and TRBJ2-7; D possibly corresponds to TRBD1 (6 bases). The CDR3 is 14 residues long. V lost 8 bases, J lost 5 bases, and 19 bases lay in between. Per the germline V gene, CDR1 is WSHSY and CDR2 is SAAADI. The CDR3 nucleotides are TGCGCCAGCCTTGGGGGCTCGAGCCTCAACGAGCAGTACTTC. Translation: CASLGGSSLNEQYF.

The CDR3 sequence: CASSFHGQGGSTEAFF. DNA of the CDR3: TGTGCCAGCAGCTTCCACGGACAGGGGGGGAGCACTGAAGCTTTCTTT. The chain has TRBV7-2 and TRBJ1-1, with 10 nucleotides matching TRBD1. J was trimmed by 4 bases and V by 3 bases; bases with no gene match: 8. CDR1 and CDR2 (germline): SGHTA, FQGNSA. This CDR3 is 16 amino acids long.

This clonotype has a handful of counts. The rearrangement joins TRBV3-1 to TRBJ2-3, with 9 bases fitting TRBD2. Germline loops: CDR1 LGHDT, CDR2 YNNKEL (reference sequence). V was pared by 1 base and J by 5 bases, with 13 bases of the junction left unmatched. The CDR3 sequence is 18 residues long. The CDR3 nucleotides are TGTGCCAGCAGCCAAGGTTCAAGCGGGGGGAGGGCAGGAGATACGCAGTATTTT. This gives the protein CASSQGSSGGRAGDTQYF.

This clonotype was detected only a few times. The chain carries TRBV5-1 and TRBJ2-1, with 9 bases identical to TRBD1. The length of the CDR3 is 15 residues. Germline V CDR1 and CDR2: SGHRS, YFSETQ. Trimming took 4 bases from V and 4 from J; bases not matched to a gene: 6. In DNA form, the CDR3 reads TGCGCCAGCAGCGAGGGACAGGGCCTTTACAATGAGCAGTTCTTC. Protein: CASSEGQGLYNEQFF.

The chain has TRBV12-3 or TRBV12-4 and TRBJ1-1; 7 nucleotides line up with TRBD1. Unmatched junction bases numbered 9, after V lost 5 bases and J lost 0 bases. The CDR3 consists of 16 residues. The CDR3 is CASSTPQTGLNTEAFF. The CDR3, as DNA: TGTGCCAGCAGTACCCCCCAGACAGGGCTGAACACTGAAGCTTTCTTT.

The gene calls are TRBV4-1 and TRBJ1-6; maybe TRBD1 (5 bases). V lost 3 bases to trimming and J lost 2 bases, with 14 bases between them. Germline V gene sequence: CDR1 MGHRA, CDR2 YSYEKL. This CDR3 has 17 residues. The CDR3 region is CASSQRQQSAYNSPLHF. CDR3 sequence (DNA): TGCGCCAGCAGCCAGCGACAGCAGTCAGCCTATAATTCACCCCTCCACTTT.

This sequence joins TRBV5-1 and TRBJ2-4, with D possibly TRBD2 on 6 matching bases. The CDR3 runs to 14 residues. Germline assignment: CDR1 SGHRS and CDR2 YFSETQ. The V end was cut by 0 bases, the J end by 13 bases, with 17 bases between. The DNA for the CDR3 is TGCGCCAGCAGCTTGGCCGACCCGGCTCGGGAGCAGTACTTC. Protein sequence: CASSLADPAREQYF. Filled out from reference TRBV5-1 and TRBJ2-4, the complete variable domain reads KAGVTQTPRYLIKTRGQQVTLSCSPISGHRSVSWYQQTPGQGLQFLFEYFSETQRNKGNFPGRFSGRQFSNSRSEMNVSTLELGDSALYLCASSLADPAREQYFGAGTRLSVL.

This rearrangement joins TRBV5-1 to TRBJ1-1; a weak D match, TRBD1 (5 bases). The CDR3 is 15 amino acids. The ends were cut back, 4 bases at V and 3 bases at J, with 16 bases in the middle. The V gene's germline CDR1 is SGHRS and CDR2 YFSETQ. CDR3 sequence: CASSPRTTADTEAFF. The CDR3 region has the DNA TGCGCCAGCAGCCCGCGGACAACCGCGGACACTGAAGCTTTCTTT. The full variable domain, its missing parts supplied by reference TRBV5-1 and TRBJ1-1, is KAGVTQTPRYLIKTRGQQVTLSCSPISGHRSVSWYQQTPGQGLQFLFEYFSETQRNKGNFPGRFSGRQFSNSRSEMNVSTLELGDSALYLCASSPRTTADTEAFFGQGTRLTVV.

The V call is TRBV28, the J call TRBJ2-7; the match to TRBD2 covers 7 bases. V lost 2 bases and J lost 0; bases outside the gene matches: 4. The CDR3 has 15 amino acids. The germline V gene encodes CDR1 MDHEN and CDR2 SYDVKM. CDR3 in DNA: TGTGCCAGCAGTTTAAGCGCGGGGGTCTCCTACGAGCAGTACTTC. Translating it yields CASSLSAGVSYEQYF.

The chain uses TRBV9 and TRBJ1-5, with 7 positions matching TRBD1. V gave up 4 bases and J gave up 7 bases; unmatched junction bases: 8. CDR3 size: 14 residues. In germline, CDR1 is SGDLS, CDR2 YYNGEE. The CDR3 protein is CASSLDRWSQPQHF. DNA of the CDR3: TGTGCCAGCAGCTTGGACAGGTGGAGCCAGCCCCAGCATTTT. The full variable domain, its missing parts supplied by reference TRBV9 and TRBJ1-5, is DSGVTQTPKHLITATGQRVTLRCSPRSGDLSVYWYQQSLDQGLQFLIQYYNGEERAKGNILERFSAQQFPDLHSELNLSSLELGDSALYFCASSLDRWSQPQHFGDGTRLSIL.

V and J are TRBV7-9 and TRBJ1-2; maybe TRBD1 (6 bases). Between the trimmed V and J ends, which lost 6 bases and 0 bases, there was a span of 14 bases. Per the germline V gene, CDR1 is SEHNR and CDR2 is FQNEAQ (reference sequence). The CDR3 length is 15 residues. The CDR3 is CASRPTGIANYGYTF. The CDR3 coding sequence is TGTGCCAGCAGGCCTACAGGGATAGCTAACTATGGCTACACCTTC.

The V call is TRBV7-9, the J call TRBJ2-3; 8 bases align to TRBD1. The germline CDR1 and CDR2 sequences are SEHNR and FQNEAQ (reference sequence). This CDR3 is 16 amino acids long. V gave up 2 bases and J gave up 2 bases; unmatched junction bases: 6. The CDR3 nucleotides read TGTGCCAGCAGCTTACTCGGACAGGGCCCCACAGATACGCAGTATTTT. Protein product: CASSLLGQGPTDTQYF. Full variable domain (rest looked up from reference TRBV7-9 and TRBJ2-3): DTGVSQNPRHKITKRGQNVTFRCDPISEHNRLYWYRQTLGQGPEFLTYFQNEAQLEKSRLLSDRFSAERPKGSFSTLEIQRTEQGDSAMYLCASSLLGQGPTDTQYFGPGTRLTVL.

This clonotype was observed a handful of times. This sequence joins TRBV28 and TRBJ2-3; D possibly corresponds to TRBD2 (6 bases). Per germline, CDR1 MDHEN and CDR2 SYDVKM. CDR3 length equals 15 residues. V gave up 6 bases and J gave up 7 bases, with 20 bases separating them. The CDR3 sequence: CASRTNRDSAYTQYF. The CDR3 DNA reads TGTGCCAGCAGAACGAATCGGGACTCGGCCTATACGCAGTATTTT. Looking up the rest from reference TRBV28 and TRBJ2-3 gives the full variable domain: DVKVTQSSRYLVKRTGEKVFLECVQDMDHENMFWYRQDPGLGLRLIYFSYDVKMKEKGDIPEGYSVSREKKERFSLILESASTNQTSMYLCASRTNRDSAYTQYFGPGTRLTVL.

Turning to this clonotype: Compared with germline, one end of the junction differs, possibly owing to a read error. The CDR3 loop is CDSSAAGTSSYNEQFF. In DNA form, the CDR3 reads TGTGACAGCAGTGCCGCCGGGACTAGCTCCTACAATGAGCAGTTCTTC. The gene calls are TRBV6-4 and TRBJ2-1; 8 nucleotides agree with TRBD2. The CDR3 spans 16 residues. The V gene's germline CDR1 is MRHNA and CDR2 SNTAGT.

This clonotype was observed many times. The genes are TRBV29-1 and TRBJ2-1, with 7 positions matching TRBD1. The CDR3 is 12 residues long. V shed 6 bases, J shed 6 bases, and the junction held 5 bases outside the gene matches. Germline V gene data show CDR1 as SQVTM and CDR2 as ANQGSEA. In DNA form, the CDR3 reads TGCAGCGTCGGGACAGTATCCAATGAGCAGTTCTTC. Residues: CSVGTVSNEQFF.

This chain connects TRBV20-1 to TRBJ2-4; 12 bases line up with TRBD1. Germline V gives CDR1 DFQATT, CDR2 SNEGSKA (reference sequence). J gave up 3 bases and V 1 base, and 13 bases lay outside the gene matches. The CDR3 totals 19 residues. The CDR3: CSARASGTGGSFGKNIQYF. CDR3 nucleotide sequence: TGCAGTGCTAGAGCTTCCGGGACAGGGGGCTCGTTTGGCAAAAACATTCAGTACTTC.

This chain uses TRBV7-8 with TRBJ1-5; 7 bases align to TRBD1. V dropped 1 base and J dropped 6; count of bases not matched to a gene: 12. This CDR3 contains 17 residues. Looked up from germline, CDR1 is SGHVS and CDR2 is FQNEAQ. Written as DNA, the CDR3 is TGTGCCAGCAGCTTAGTTCTTTTGTCAGGGGGGGGTCAGCCCCAGCATTTT. It translates to CASSLVLLSGGGQPQHF.

This clonotype was observed a few times. This chain uses TRBV6-1 with TRBJ2-4; the match to TRBD1 covers 7 bases. This CDR3 has 17 residues. CDR1 is MNHNS and CDR2 is SASEGT in the germline V gene. V was clipped by 8 bases and J by 2 bases; unmatched bases: 15. The CDR3 DNA reads as TGTGCCAGCTCTACCTTTAGGGGGCCAGCTCCCAAAAACATTCAGTACTTC. This sequence encodes CASSTFRGPAPKNIQYF.

The gene calls are TRBV20-1 and TRBJ1-2; D may be TRBD1 (5 bases). Germline V gives CDR1 DFQATT, CDR2 SNEGSKA (reference sequence). The CDR3 spans 11 residues. Trimming pared 5 bases from V and 8 bases from J, leaving 12 bases between. CDR3 bases: TGCAGTGCTTCCGGGACGCGGGGCTACACCTTC. Its protein is CSASGTRGYTF.

This clonotype was seen more than once but under ten times. The rearrangement links TRBV20-1 to TRBJ1-6, with D uncertain. From germline, CDR1 is DFQATT and CDR2 SNEGSKA (reference sequence). This CDR3 spans 16 amino acids. V gave up 6 bases and J gave up 0 bases, with 15 bases separating them. The CDR3 nucleotides are TGCAGTGCGTCGGACGGAGGAAGCTCCTATAATTCACCCCTCCACTTT. Its protein product is CSASDGGSSYNSPLHF.

The chain uses TRBV7-2 and TRBJ2-7; 11 positions agree with TRBD1. This CDR3 has 15 amino acids. CDR1 is SGHTA, CDR2 FQGNSA, per germline. The J segment lost 4 bases and the V segment lost 5 bases, leaving 7 bases of the junction unmatched. The CDR3 bases are TGTGCCAGCAGCGGGGGACAGGGGGGAAGATACGAGCAGTACTTC. This codes for CASSGGQGGRYEQYF.

This clonotype showed up just a few times. This chain links TRBV20-1 with TRBJ1-6; 8 bases align to TRBD1. The CDR3 runs 15 residues. CDR1 DFQATT and CDR2 SNEGSKA come from the germline V gene (reference sequence). Trimming removed 6 bases from V and 6 bases from J; junction bases left unmatched: 10. CDR3 region: CSARGGQGANSPLHF. In nucleotides, the CDR3 is TGCAGTGCCAGGGGAGGACAGGGCGCTAATTCACCCCTCCACTTT.

The chain uses TRBV20-1 and TRBJ2-3; the match to TRBD2 covers 8 bases. In germline, CDR1 is DFQATT, CDR2 SNEGSKA (reference sequence). The CDR3 has 14 residues. The ends lost 5 bases at V and 8 bases at J; junction bases unmatched: 12. DNA for the CDR3: TGCAGTGCTGATCCCCGGGGGGGGGCGACTACGCAGTATTTT. It translates to CSADPRGGATTQYF.

V is TRBV2 and J is TRBJ2-1, with 7 bases lining up with TRBD1. V was clipped by 6 bases and J by 4 bases; unmatched bases: 24. This CDR3 is 20 amino acids long. Germline V gene lookup returns CDR1 SNHLY and CDR2 FYNNEI. Here the CDR3 reads CASSPGQIFPTSILYNEQFF. For the CDR3, the DNA is TGTGCCAGCAGCCCGGGACAGATCTTTCCTACTAGTATTTTATACAATGAGCAGTTCTTC.

This sequence joins TRBV12-3 or TRBV12-4 and TRBJ2-3, with D maybe TRBD1 (5 bases). The CDR3 sequence is 13 residues long. V was shortened by 5 bases and J by 3 bases, with 9 bases between the two germline ends. CDR3 DNA sequence: TGTGCCAGCAGTGTCAGACAGACAGATACGCAGTATTTT. Its translation: CASSVRQTDTQYF.

The rearrangement links TRBV27 to TRBJ2-5; the match to TRBD2 covers 9 bases. V lost 6 bases to trimming and J lost 11 bases; unmatched junction nucleotides: 10. Per the germline V gene, CDR1 is MNHEY and CDR2 is SMNVEV (reference sequence). The CDR3 totals 13 residues. Written as DNA, the CDR3 is TGTGCCAGCAGACTAGGACTAGCGATGGAGCAGTACTTC. As protein: CASRLGLAMEQYF.

The rearrangement uses TRBV7-2 and TRBJ2-7; TRBD1 matches at 7 bases. There are 14 residues in the CDR3. Germline V gene data show CDR1 as SGHTA and CDR2 as FQGNSA. V gave up 3 bases and J gave up 7 bases; unmatched junction bases: 9. CDR3 sequence (DNA): TGTGCCAGCAGCTTGGACAGGAGCCTAAGAGAGCAGTACTTC. It is translated as CASSLDRSLREQYF.

The chain carries TRBV5-1 and TRBJ2-1; no definite D call. Germline CDR1 is SGHRS and CDR2 is YFSETQ. The V and J ends lost 5 bases and 2 bases respectively, with 11 bases between them. The CDR3 consists of 14 residues. CDR3 loop: CASRSLLPYNEQFF. CDR3 coding DNA: TGCGCCAGCAGAAGTCTGCTTCCCTACAATGAGCAGTTCTTC.